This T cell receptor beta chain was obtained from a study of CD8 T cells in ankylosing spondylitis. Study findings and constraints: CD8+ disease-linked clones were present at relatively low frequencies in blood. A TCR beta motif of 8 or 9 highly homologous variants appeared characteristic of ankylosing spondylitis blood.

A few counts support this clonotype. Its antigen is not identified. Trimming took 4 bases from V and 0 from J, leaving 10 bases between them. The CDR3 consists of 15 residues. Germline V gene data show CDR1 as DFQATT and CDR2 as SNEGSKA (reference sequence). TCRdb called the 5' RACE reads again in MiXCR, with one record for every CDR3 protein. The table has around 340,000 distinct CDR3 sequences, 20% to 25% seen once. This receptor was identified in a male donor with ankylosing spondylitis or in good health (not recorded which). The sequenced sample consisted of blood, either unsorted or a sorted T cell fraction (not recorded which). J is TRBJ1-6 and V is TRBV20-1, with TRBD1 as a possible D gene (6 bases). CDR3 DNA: TGCAGTGCTACTGGGGGCAGCTCCTATAATTCACCCCTCCACTTT. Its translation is CSATGGSSYNSPLHF.